This T cell receptor beta chain was sequenced in a study of T cells expressing NK-cell markers. Across the whole study: Each TCR beta repertoire originated in sorted T cells that were CD3+CD56+NKG2C+, CD3+CD56+NKG2C- or CD3+CD56-NKG2C+. Sequenced donors, eight in total, included seven who were HCMV-seropositive and one who was seronegative. Study-wide results and caveats: A handful of donors' CD3+CD56-NKG2C+ cells were dominated by the same clonotypes.

Germline lookup yields CDR1 SGHRS and CDR2 YFSETQ. The CDR3 is made up of 15 amino acids. As concerns this clonotype: Its target is not known.

What made the TCR beta cDNA was 5'RACE template switching with UMIs. Using the 5' RACE reads, TCRdb records one entry per CDR3 protein without DNA. The record lists around 280,000 distinct CDR3 sequences, of which the ten most abundant hold approximately 0.42%. The J gene is TRBJ2-7, the V gene TRBV5-1; as DNA is missing, the TRBD1 call by TCRdb cannot be tested. The clonotype was recovered from a man younger than 30 in good health. The sample was blood T cells: a sorted CD56 or NKG2C T cell subset, CD4+ or CD8+ T cells, or bulk PBMC T cells (not recorded which). The chain's CDR3 is CASSALGQGYYEQYF.